The next 26 T cell receptor beta chains were all read from a single sample in a study of blood T cell repertoires in COVID-19. Some clones are missing from TCRdb's copy, which holds only in-frame ones; the method was immunoSEQ multiplex PCR. This sample carries about 160,000 clones, roughly 90% of them seen once, and the ten largest clones take roughly a sixth. Sequencing was carried out using peripheral blood. Every receptor here comes from a man in his 60s with active or convalescent COVID-19.

This chain links TRBV7-2 with TRBJ2-5; no definite D call. This CDR3 region has 13 residues. V was trimmed by 9 bases and J by 5 bases, leaving 16 bases between them. Germline V gene data show CDR1 as SGHTA and CDR2 as FQGNSA. The CDR3, as DNA: TGTGCCAGTCTCCCACCTGAGAGCGAGACCCAGTACTTC. Translation: CASLPPESETQYF.

This clone was recorded a few times. J is TRBJ2-7 and V is TRBV4-1, with 7 positions matching TRBD2. Trimming removed 0 bases from V and 3 bases from J; junction bases left unmatched: 11. The CDR3 loop spans 17 amino acids. CDR1 MGHRA and CDR2 YSYEKL come from the germline V gene. The CDR3 sequence: CASSQEGEGSFIYEQYF. The CDR3 nucleotides read TGCGCCAGCAGCCAAGAAGGGGAGGGCTCTTTTATCTACGAGCAGTACTTC.

The genes are TRBV27 and TRBJ2-6, with a weak D call TRBD2 (6 bases). Germline loops: CDR1 MNHEY, CDR2 SMNVEV (reference sequence). This CDR3 has 18 residues. With 4 bases removed from V and 2 bases from J, the gap between germline ends came to 18 bases. CDR3 region: CASSYVGGVRTGANVLTF. The CDR3 DNA reads TGTGCCAGCAGTTACGTGGGGGGTGTGAGAACTGGGGCCAACGTCCTGACTTTC.

This chain joins TRBV19 and TRBJ2-7; the match to TRBD1 covers 11 bases. The CDR3 runs to 15 residues. The V gene end was trimmed by 2 bases and the J gene end by 6 bases; junction bases not matched to a gene: 6. From germline, CDR1 is LNHDA and CDR2 SQIVND (reference sequence). CDR3 residues: CASSIIRTGGGEQYF. CDR3 sequence (DNA): TGTGCCAGTAGTATAATCCGGACAGGGGGCGGCGAGCAGTACTTC.

The chain recombines TRBV6-5 with TRBJ1-1, with D tentatively TRBD1 (5 bases). V was shortened by 2 bases and J by 1 base, with 14 bases between the two germline ends. The germline V gene encodes CDR1 MNHEY and CDR2 SVGAGI. The CDR3 is 16 amino acids. Here the CDR3 DNA reads TGTGCCAGCAGTTACGGCGGGGGAGGGCCGAACACTGAAGCTTTCTTT. This encodes CASSYGGGGPNTEAFF.

V is TRBV3-1 (or the pseudogene TRBV3-2) and J is TRBJ1-2, with TRBD1 matching 8 bases. The CDR3 has 16 residues. The germline V gene encodes CDR1 LGHDT and CDR2 YNNKEL (reference sequence). The junction had 8 bases not matched to a gene; V was cut back by 1 base and J by 4 bases. The CDR3: CASSQGPGGGRYGYTF. For the CDR3, the DNA is TGTGCCAGCAGCCAAGGTCCAGGGGGCGGTCGCTATGGCTACACCTTC.

This chain joins TRBV3-1 (or the pseudogene TRBV3-2) and TRBJ2-1; D call uncertain. V dropped 1 base and J dropped 4 bases, with 14 bases sitting between them. Germline CDR1 reads LGHDT; CDR2 reads YNNKEL (reference sequence). This CDR3 has 16 amino acids. Here the CDR3 reads CASSQVSLKKYNEQFF. CDR3 coding DNA: TGTGCCAGCAGCCAAGTAAGCCTTAAGAAGTACAATGAGCAGTTCTTC.

The chain uses TRBV19 and TRBJ1-6; TRBD1 aligns across 7 bases. This CDR3 has 13 amino acids. Unmatched junction bases numbered 8, after V lost 8 bases and J lost 10 bases. Germline V gene sequence: CDR1 LNHDA, CDR2 SQIVND (reference sequence). This CDR3 reads CASSTGLNSPLHF. CDR3 coding DNA: TGTGCCAGTTCGACAGGGCTGAACTCACCCCTCCACTTT.

The chain has TRBV7-2 and TRBJ1-1, with a tentative D call TRBD1 (6 bases). Trimming shortened V by 4 bases and J by 5 bases, and 11 bases separated the two germline ends. CDR3 size: 13 residues. The germline V gene has CDR1 SGHTA and CDR2 FQGNSA. CDR3: CASSSDRQTEAFF. CDR3 nucleotides: TGTGCCAGCAGCTCTGACAGGCAGACTGAAGCTTTCTTT.

This clone was seen just once. V is TRBV10-1 and J is TRBJ2-3; TRBD2 matches at 7 bases. CDR3 size: 15 residues. With V trimmed by 3 bases and J by 5 bases, 8 bases remained unmatched. Germline lookup yields CDR1 WNHNN and CDR2 SYGVQD (reference sequence). CDR3 protein: CASSDGGEGKDTQYF. For the CDR3, the DNA is TGCGCCAGCAGTGATGGGGGGGAAGGTAAAGATACGCAGTATTTT.

The V call is TRBV5-1, the J call TRBJ1-1; 9 bases fit TRBD1. The germline gives CDR1 SGHRS, CDR2 YFSETQ. This CDR3 is 15 amino acids long. The V and J ends lost 0 bases and 5 bases, in that order; junction bases with no gene match: 5. The CDR3 nucleotides are TGCGCCAGCAGCTTGGGGACAGGGGTCCAAACTGAAGCTTTCTTT. Translation: CASSLGTGVQTEAFF.

This sequence joins TRBV6-1 and TRBJ1-2; possible D gene TRBD1, 5 bases. The CDR3 has 15 amino acids. Germline V lookup: CDR1 MNHNS, CDR2 SASEGT. Trimming took 2 bases from V and 4 from J, leaving 14 bases between them. The CDR3 is CASSESGGVPYGYTF. CDR3 coding DNA: TGTGCCAGCAGTGAATCGGGGGGGGTCCCCTATGGCTACACCTTC.

The chain links TRBV5-1 to TRBJ1-1; D gene uncertain. Trimming shortened V by 6 bases and J by 1 base, and 4 bases separated the two germline ends. Germline V lookup: CDR1 SGHRS, CDR2 YFSETQ. The CDR3 is 11 residues long. CDR3 coding DNA: TGCGCCAGCATGGCGAACACTGAAGCTTTCTTT. Its protein is CASMANTEAFF.

The V and J genes are TRBV28 and TRBJ2-1; TRBD2 aligns across 14 bases. Trimming cost V 6 bases and J 9 bases; bases outside gene matches: 4. The CDR3 has 14 residues. The germline V gene has CDR1 MDHEN and CDR2 SYDVKM. The CDR3 region is CASRPGLAGVEQFF. The CDR3, as DNA: TGTGCCAGCAGACCGGGACTAGCGGGAGTTGAGCAGTTCTTC.

The chain has TRBV6-5 and TRBJ2-1, with 9 bases lining up with TRBD1. CDR3 length: 15 residues. With 10 bases clipped from V and 2 bases from J, the junction kept 9 bases outside the gene matches. The V gene's germline CDR1 is MNHEY and CDR2 SVGAGI. The CDR3 region is CATVKGQGTYNEQFF. In nucleotides, the CDR3 is TGTGCCACCGTGAAGGGACAGGGTACCTACAATGAGCAGTTCTTC.

The chain has TRBV30 and TRBJ1-5; 10 positions agree with TRBD1. The CDR3 consists of 16 residues. Germline CDR1 GTSNPN, CDR2 SVGIG (reference sequence). V dropped 1 base and J dropped 7; count of bases not matched to a gene: 10. This CDR3 is CAWSAKGQGKGQPQHF. The CDR3 DNA is TGTGCCTGGAGTGCAAAGGGACAGGGGAAAGGACAGCCCCAGCATTTT.

The rearrangement links TRBV11-3 to TRBJ2-1; D is possibly TRBD2 (5 bases). This CDR3 has 15 amino acids. Deletions cut 2 bases from V and 2 bases from J, with 10 bases between. Germline CDR1 reads SGHNT; CDR2 reads YENEEA. CDR3 DNA: TGTGCCAGCAGCTTATCCACGCGGGCCTACAATGAGCAGTTCTTC. Amino acids: CASSLSTRAYNEQFF. The full variable domain, in which reference TRBV11-3 and TRBJ2-1 provide the parts outside the CDR3, is EAGVVQSPRYKIIEKKQPVAFWCNPISGHNTLYWYLQNLGQGPELLIRYENEEAVDDSQLPKDRFSAERLKGVDSTLKIQPAELGDSAVYLCASSLSTRAYNEQFFGPGTRLTVL.

This chain links TRBV6-5 with TRBJ1-6; no clear D gene. CDR3 size: 15 residues. Trimming stripped 7 bases from V and 14 bases from J, with 24 bases between. Germline assignment: CDR1 MNHEY and CDR2 SVGAGI. The DNA for the CDR3 is TGTGCCAGCACCATGCCCGGCCGACCGACGGAGTCCCTCCACTTT. Translation: CASTMPGRPTESLHF.

The chain has TRBV7-2 and TRBJ2-3; TRBD2 matches 12 bases. V was clipped by 5 bases and J by 3 bases; unmatched bases: 6. The CDR3 runs to 16 residues. The germline CDR1 and CDR2 sequences are SGHTA and FQGNSA. The CDR3 DNA follows: TGTGCCAGCAGCCACCGGACTAGCGGGGAGACAGATACGCAGTATTTT. Amino acids: CASSHRTSGETDTQYF.

The CDR3 here is CASSFTRANEQFF. Here the CDR3 DNA reads TGTGCCAGCAGTTTTACGCGAGCCAATGAGCAGTTCTTC. The chain uses TRBV27 and TRBJ2-1; unclear D gene. The CDR3 is made up of 13 amino acids. Germline values: CDR1 MNHEY, CDR2 SMNVEV (reference sequence). The V and J ends lost 3 bases and 6 bases respectively, with 9 bases between them.

The chain has TRBV19 and TRBJ1-1, with TRBD1 matching 9 bases. CDR1 is LNHDA and CDR2 is SQIVND in the germline V gene (reference sequence). The CDR3 runs to 14 residues. The V and J ends lost 4 bases and 5 bases, in that order; junction bases with no gene match: 5. CDR3 in amino acids: CASSNYRGRTEAFF. The DNA for the CDR3 is TGTGCCAGTAGTAACTACAGGGGGCGGACTGAAGCTTTCTTT.

In this sample, this clone turned up once. The V gene is TRBV29-1, the J gene TRBJ2-1; D perhaps matches TRBD1 (5 bases). The CDR3 is made up of 13 amino acids. Germline V gives CDR1 SQVTM, CDR2 ANQGSEA. Here the CDR3 reads CSVDRRDHNEQFF. The CDR3 coding sequence is TGCAGTGTAGACAGAAGGGATCACAATGAGCAGTTCTTC.

On this clone: A read error may account for a junction end that differs from germline. Other DNA sequences in the same sample also yield this CDR3. The CDR3 DNA follows: TGCAGCGTTGCGCACAGCTCCTACGAGCAGTACTTT. Translation gives CSVAHSSYEQYF. V and J are TRBV29-1 and TRBJ2-7; D is undetermined. The CDR3 totals 12 residues. Germline values: CDR1 SQVTM, CDR2 ANQGSEA.

This sequence joins TRBV7-9 and TRBJ2-5, with D unclear. The CDR3 loop spans 14 amino acids. Germline V gene sequence: CDR1 SEHNR, CDR2 FQNEAQ (reference sequence). The germline V and J ends were trimmed by 5 bases and 5 bases, with 15 bases remaining between them. This CDR3 reads CASSPPLVRETQYF. For the CDR3, the DNA is TGTGCCAGCAGCCCACCACTCGTACGCGAGACCCAGTACTTC.

CDR3 protein: CASSQVGTGRGYGYTF. In DNA, the CDR3 is TGTGCCAGCAGCCAAGTCGGCACAGGGAGGGGCTATGGCTACACCTTC. This chain joins TRBV3-1 (or the pseudogene TRBV3-2) and TRBJ1-2, with D perhaps TRBD1 (6 bases). This CDR3 has 16 amino acids. Germline V CDR1 and CDR2: LGHDT, YNNKEL (reference sequence). The V gene lost 1 base and the J gene lost 4 bases, with 16 bases spanning the gap.

The chain is built from TRBV6-5 and TRBJ2-2; possibly TRBD1 for D (5 bases). CDR3 length: 14 amino acids. V shed 4 bases and J shed 2 bases, with 8 bases lying between them. Germline V gene sequence: CDR1 MNHEY, CDR2 SVGAGI. Written as DNA, the CDR3 is TGTGCCAGCAGTTCGGACACAAACACCGGGGAGCTGTTTTTT. Its translation is CASSSDTNTGELFF.